One and the same sample provided the 28 T cell receptor beta chains below, sequenced in a study of technical replicates of blood from a few donors. The repertoire was sequenced with immunoSEQ multiplex PCR; TCRdb's copy has only in-frame clones and lacks some. The sample holds approximately 58,000 clones; 70% to 90% are singletons and the top ten take over 4.5%. The sample comprised PBMCs. These receptors were collected from a human donor in good health. Some clones in this sample may be carry-over from other donors' samples.

This clone showed up many times. The chain joins TRBV7-9 to TRBJ1-6; perhaps TRBD1 as D (5 bases). CDR1 is SEHNR, CDR2 FQNEAQ, per germline (reference sequence). V was trimmed by 7 bases and J by 0 bases, leaving 10 bases between them. The CDR3 has 15 residues. CDR3 in amino acids: CASKQGSSYNSPLHF. CDR3 in DNA: TGTGCCAGCAAGCAGGGTTCCTCCTATAATTCACCCCTCCACTTT.

The V call is TRBV6-5, the J call TRBJ2-3; a possible D gene is TRBD2 (5 bases). Germline V gives CDR1 MNHEY, CDR2 SVGAGI. This CDR3 has 13 amino acids. The V and J ends lost 0 bases and 6 bases respectively, with 7 bases between them. Written as DNA, the CDR3 is TGTGCCAGCAGTTACTCCCAGCGGGATACGCAGTATTTT. This translates into CASSYSQRDTQYF.

The chain joins TRBV7-2 to TRBJ2-3, with 11 bases aligning to TRBD2. J was trimmed by 11 bases and V by 1 base; bases with no gene match: 5. Germline-derived CDR1 and CDR2 are SGHTA and FQGNSA. The CDR3 has 14 residues. CDR3 DNA: TGTGCCAGCAGCTTAGGGCTTAGCGGGGGGGAGCAGTATTTT. This codes for CASSLGLSGGEQYF.

The chain has TRBV5-1 and TRBJ2-6; no reliable D call. V dropped 4 bases and J dropped 0 bases, with 5 bases sitting between them. CDR1 and CDR2 (germline): SGHRS, YFSETQ. The length of the CDR3 is 14 residues. CDR3 residues: CASSESSGANVLTF. The DNA for the CDR3 is TGCGCCAGCAGCGAGAGCTCTGGGGCCAACGTCCTGACTTTC. Drawing the rest from reference TRBV5-1 and TRBJ2-6, the complete variable domain is KAGVTQTPRYLIKTRGQQVTLSCSPISGHRSVSWYQQTPGQGLQFLFEYFSETQRNKGNFPGRFSGRQFSNSRSEMNVSTLELGDSALYLCASSESSGANVLTFGAGSRLTVL.

The chain employs TRBV7-9 and TRBJ2-3, with a possible D match to TRBD1 (6 bases). Germline assignment: CDR1 SEHNR and CDR2 FQNEAQ (reference sequence). V shed 5 bases and J shed 0 bases, with 12 bases lying between them. This CDR3 has 15 residues. The CDR3 here is CASSPTGTSTDTQYF. The CDR3 DNA reads as TGTGCCAGCAGCCCGACCGGGACAAGCACAGATACGCAGTATTTT.

The chain's CDR3 is CASSAGTSGGRGAQYF. The CDR3 nucleotides are TGTGCCAGCAGTGCCGGGACTAGCGGGGGGAGGGGGGCGCAGTATTTT. The chain uses TRBV6-1 and TRBJ2-3; 15 nucleotides line up with TRBD2. CDR3 length equals 16 residues. CDR1 and CDR2 (germline): MNHNS, SASEGT. Trimming cost V 4 bases and J 10 bases; bases outside gene matches: 9.

This sequence joins TRBV19 and TRBJ1-2; tentative D call: TRBD1 (5 bases). The germline V gene has CDR1 LNHDA and CDR2 SQIVND (reference sequence). CDR3 length: 15 amino acids. V was trimmed by 5 bases and J by 0 bases, leaving 13 bases between them. The CDR3 DNA reads TGTGCCAGTAGTCCTATGGGGCTCGCTAACTATGGCTACACCTTC. This translates into CASSPMGLANYGYTF.

The CDR3 DNA reads as TGTGCCAGCTCACCACCGGAGTTCGGCGGGGCTAATGAGCAGTTCTTC. Amino acids: CASSPPEFGGANEQFF. The chain combines TRBV18 with TRBJ2-1, with D perhaps matching TRBD2 (6 bases). CDR3 length: 16 residues. Trimming took 0 bases from V and 7 from J, leaving 16 bases between them. Germline-derived CDR1 and CDR2 are KGHSH and LQKENI.

The rearrangement uses TRBV7-9 and TRBJ2-7, with D uncertain. The CDR3 runs to 14 residues. Germline CDR1 and CDR2: SEHNR and FQNEAQ (reference sequence). V lost 1 base, J lost 1 base, and 8 bases lay in between. CDR3 amino acids: CASSLGGRSYEQYF. The CDR3 region has the DNA TGTGCCAGCAGCTTAGGTGGCCGATCCTACGAGCAGTACTTC.

The chain couples TRBV6-5 to TRBJ1-2, with D possibly being TRBD1 (5 bases). Trimming left V 3 bases short and J 8 bases short, with 13 bases between. CDR1 is MNHEY, CDR2 SVGAGI, per germline. The CDR3 has 13 amino acids. CDR3 region: CASSYGGWVGYTF. The DNA of the CDR3 is TGTGCCAGCAGTTATGGGGGGTGGGTCGGCTACACCTTC.

The chain links TRBV4-1 to TRBJ1-1; no reliable D call. The germline V and J ends were trimmed by 1 base and 1 base, with 4 bases remaining between them. Looked up from germline, CDR1 is MGHRA and CDR2 is YSYEKL. The CDR3 covers 13 residues. CDR3 region: CASSQAGNTEAFF. As DNA, the CDR3 is TGCGCCAGCAGCCAAGCGGGGAACACTGAAGCTTTCTTT.

The rearrangement joins TRBV4-2 to TRBJ2-2; D might be TRBD1 (6 bases). This CDR3 is built from 16 residues. From germline, CDR1 is LGHNA and CDR2 YNFKEQ. The V end lost 0 bases, the J end lost 3 bases, and 11 bases lay between the germline ends. The CDR3 reads CASSQEDRTDTGELFF. The CDR3 DNA is TGTGCCAGCAGCCAAGAAGACAGGACGGACACCGGGGAGCTGTTTTTT.

The CDR3 is CASSKTPSLSSYNSPLHF. CDR3 DNA: TGTGCCAGTAGTAAGACTCCTTCATTGAGCTCCTATAATTCACCCCTCCACTTT. The chain couples TRBV19 to TRBJ1-6; unclear D gene. The CDR3 has 18 residues. The V end was cut by 4 bases, the J end by 0 bases, with 16 bases between. In germline, CDR1 is LNHDA, CDR2 SQIVND (reference sequence).

The chain carries TRBV7-9 and TRBJ2-7; 10 bases line up with TRBD2. Germline V lookup: CDR1 SEHNR, CDR2 FQNEAQ (reference sequence). Losses at the gene ends were 0 bases for V and 4 bases for J; bases not matched to a gene: 6. CDR3 length: 16 residues. The CDR3 is CASSLAGGLALYEQYF. The CDR3 DNA follows: TGTGCCAGCAGCTTAGCCGGGGGACTAGCGCTTTACGAGCAGTACTTC.

This rearrangement joins TRBV6-1 to TRBJ2-2; D may be TRBD2 (5 bases). Germline assignment: CDR1 MNHNS and CDR2 SASEGT. CDR3 length: 14 residues. Trimming shortened V by 8 bases and J by 0 bases, and 10 bases separated the two germline ends. This CDR3 reads CASHGIPNTGELFF. The CDR3 nucleotides read TGTGCCAGCCACGGGATACCGAACACCGGGGAGCTGTTTTTT.

V is TRBV4-2 and J is TRBJ1-6, with no clear D. This CDR3 has 13 residues. CDR1 and CDR2 (germline): LGHNA, YNFKEQ. Trimming removed 0 bases from V and 9 bases from J, with 6 bases in between. In DNA form, the CDR3 reads TGTGCCAGCAGCCAAGATCTGGCTTCACCCCTCCACTTT. Translation: CASSQDLASPLHF.

This clone has a single count. The V and J genes are TRBV18 and TRBJ2-2; 8 positions match TRBD1. Germline CDR1 is KGHSH and CDR2 is LQKENI. V was pared by 6 bases and J by 2 bases, with 8 bases of the junction left unmatched. The CDR3 spans 16 residues. The CDR3, as DNA: TGTGCCAGCTCCCCCATGGGACAGGAAAACACCGGGGAGCTGTTTTTT. This encodes CASSPMGQENTGELFF.

The chain uses TRBV27 and TRBJ2-4; tentative D call: TRBD1 (6 bases). The CDR3 sequence is 18 residues long. V was shortened by 2 bases and J by 2 bases, with 19 bases between the two germline ends. In germline, CDR1 is MNHEY, CDR2 SMNVEV (reference sequence). Here the CDR3 reads CASSLPRQELKTKNIQYF. The CDR3 coding sequence is TGTGCCAGCAGTTTACCCAGACAGGAACTCAAAACCAAAAACATTCAGTACTTC.

The gene calls are TRBV2 and TRBJ2-1; TRBD1 matches 8 bases. J lost 3 bases, V lost 2 bases, and 15 bases had no gene match. Per germline, CDR1 SNHLY and CDR2 FYNNEI. This CDR3 is 19 amino acids long. CDR3 DNA: TGTGCCAGCAGTGAAAGGGGGGTGGGGCAGGGGGCGTACTACAATGAGCAGTTCTTC. Its translation: CASSERGVGQGAYYNEQFF. Filled out from reference TRBV2 and TRBJ2-1, the complete variable domain reads EPEVTQTPSHQVTQMGQEVILRCVPISNHLYFYWYRQILGQKVEFLVSFYNNEISEKSEIFDDQFSVERPDGSNFTLKIRSTKLEDSAMYFCASSERGVGQGAYYNEQFFGPGTRLTVL.

The chain recombines TRBV6-1 with TRBJ1-3, with D unresolved. The CDR3 spans 13 residues. Germline CDR1 is MNHNS and CDR2 is SASEGT. V lost 3 bases, J lost 2 bases, and 5 bases lay in between. In DNA, the CDR3 is TGTGCCAGCAGTGAGGCTGCTGGAAACACCATATATTTT. Its protein is CASSEAAGNTIYF.

This chain's CDR3 is CAISGSPDSSQYDTQYF. CDR3 DNA sequence: TGTGCCATCAGTGGATCCCCGGACAGCAGCCAGTACGATACGCAGTATTTT. This rearrangement joins TRBV10-3 to TRBJ2-3, with a tentative D call TRBD1 (6 bases). The CDR3 is 17 amino acids. V lost 4 bases and J 6 bases, leaving 23 bases between the germline ends. Germline-derived CDR1 and CDR2 are ENHRY and SYGVKD.

This chain uses TRBV5-8 with TRBJ2-7; D may be TRBD1 (5 bases). With 2 bases removed from V and 2 bases from J, the gap between germline ends came to 23 bases. Germline V lookup: CDR1 SGHTS, CDR2 YDEGEE. The CDR3 has 18 amino acids. The chain's CDR3 is CASSFARSVGAPPYEQYF. CDR3 coding DNA: TGTGCCAGCAGCTTCGCCCGCTCGGTTGGGGCGCCCCCCTACGAGCAGTACTTC.

This CDR3 is CASSKAREETYEQYF. In DNA form, the CDR3 reads TGTGCCAGCAGCAAAGCTCGGGAGGAAACCTACGAGCAGTACTTC. The chain uses TRBV21-1 and TRBJ2-7; TRBD2 was called by the table and not checked on the DNA. TRBV21-1 is a pseudogene locus. The length of the CDR3 is 15 residues.

By frequency in the sample, this clone is medium-sized. The chain combines TRBV2 with TRBJ1-6, with D uncertain. Germline assignment: CDR1 SNHLY and CDR2 FYNNEI. This CDR3 spans 17 amino acids. The V and J ends lost 1 base and 7 bases respectively, with 17 bases between them. CDR3 sequence reads: CASSEVRRPQLNSPLHF. The CDR3 DNA sequence: TGTGCCAGCAGTGAAGTTCGGAGACCCCAATTAAATTCACCCCTCCACTTT. The whole variable domain, filled in from reference TRBV2 and TRBJ1-6, reads EPEVTQTPSHQVTQMGQEVILRCVPISNHLYFYWYRQILGQKVEFLVSFYNNEISEKSEIFDDQFSVERPDGSNFTLKIRSTKLEDSAMYFCASSEVRRPQLNSPLHFGNGTRLTVT.

The genes are TRBV27 and TRBJ2-7; TRBD2 aligns across 10 bases. CDR1 is MNHEY, CDR2 SMNVEV, per germline (reference sequence). V lost 5 bases, J lost 3 bases, and 7 bases stayed unmatched. The length of the CDR3 is 15 residues. The CDR3 sequence is CASSRTGLARYEQYF. The CDR3, as DNA: TGTGCCAGCAGTAGAACGGGACTAGCGCGCTACGAGCAGTACTTC.

This clone showed up just once. The genes are TRBV27 and TRBJ1-4; D perhaps matches TRBD1 (6 bases). Germline loops: CDR1 MNHEY, CDR2 SMNVEV (reference sequence). The CDR3 has 19 residues. With 3 bases removed from V and 8 bases from J, the gap between germline ends came to 28 bases. CDR3 sequence reads: CASSFLLRQEGGGREKLFF. Here the CDR3 DNA reads TGTGCCAGCAGTTTTCTACTAAGACAAGAGGGGGGCGGGAGGGAAAAACTGTTTTTT.

This chain connects TRBV4-3 to TRBJ1-4; tentatively, D is TRBD1 (5 bases). The CDR3 length is 16 residues. Germline values: CDR1 LGHNA, CDR2 YSLEER. Between the trimmed V and J ends, which lost 0 bases and 10 bases, there was a span of 18 bases. The CDR3 bases are TGCGCCAGCAGCCAAGAAGATGGTAGGGGTTCTGGAAAACTGTTTTTT. Protein product: CASSQEDGRGSGKLFF.

CDR3 bases: TGTGCCAGCAGTGGCAGCAGGGCATTAAACGAGCAGTACTTC. The encoded protein is CASSGSRALNEQYF. This rearrangement joins TRBV2 to TRBJ2-7, with D possibly matching TRBD1 (5 bases). This CDR3 has 14 amino acids. The ends were cut back, 4 bases at V and 5 bases at J, with 15 bases in the middle. Germline CDR1 and CDR2: SNHLY and FYNNEI.